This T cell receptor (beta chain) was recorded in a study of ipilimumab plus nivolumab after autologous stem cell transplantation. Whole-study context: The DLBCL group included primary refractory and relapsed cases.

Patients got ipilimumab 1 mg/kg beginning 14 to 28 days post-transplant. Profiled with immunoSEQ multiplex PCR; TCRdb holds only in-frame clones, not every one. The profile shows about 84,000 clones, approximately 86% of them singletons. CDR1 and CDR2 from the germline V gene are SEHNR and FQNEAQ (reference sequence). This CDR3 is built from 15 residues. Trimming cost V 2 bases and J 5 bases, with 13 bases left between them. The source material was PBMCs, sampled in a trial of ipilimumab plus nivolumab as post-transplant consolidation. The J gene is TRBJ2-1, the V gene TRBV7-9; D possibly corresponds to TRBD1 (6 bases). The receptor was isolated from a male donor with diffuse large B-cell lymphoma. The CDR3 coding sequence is TGTGCCAGCAGCTTAAGGGGGACCAGAGACAATGAGCAGTTCTTC. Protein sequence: CASSLRGTRDNEQFF.